Below, 2 T cell receptor beta chains from the same sample are listed, as sequenced in a study of T cell responses to AZD1222 COVID-19 vaccine. The table came from immunoSEQ multiplex PCR; TCRdb's copy has only in-frame clones and leaves some out. This sample's table reports about 140,000 clones. The sample consisted of peripheral blood. Receptor source: an adult in good health.

The chain has TRBV6-5 and TRBJ1-2; D not resolved. V was pared by 6 bases and J by 8 bases, with 13 bases between. The CDR3 spans 12 residues. Looked up from germline, CDR1 is MNHEY and CDR2 is SVGAGI. The CDR3 DNA sequence: TGTGCCAGCAGGAGGGAGGGTCGGGGCTACACCTTC. It yields the protein CASRREGRGYTF.

The chain carries TRBV7-9 and TRBJ1-6; 7 nucleotides match TRBD1. Germline V gene data show CDR1 as SEHNR and CDR2 as FQNEAQ (reference sequence). This CDR3 contains 13 residues. V lost 2 bases, J lost 10 bases, and 2 bases stayed unmatched. As DNA, the CDR3 is TGTGCCAGCAGCTTAACAGGGGACTCACCCCTCCACTTT. Its translation: CASSLTGDSPLHF.